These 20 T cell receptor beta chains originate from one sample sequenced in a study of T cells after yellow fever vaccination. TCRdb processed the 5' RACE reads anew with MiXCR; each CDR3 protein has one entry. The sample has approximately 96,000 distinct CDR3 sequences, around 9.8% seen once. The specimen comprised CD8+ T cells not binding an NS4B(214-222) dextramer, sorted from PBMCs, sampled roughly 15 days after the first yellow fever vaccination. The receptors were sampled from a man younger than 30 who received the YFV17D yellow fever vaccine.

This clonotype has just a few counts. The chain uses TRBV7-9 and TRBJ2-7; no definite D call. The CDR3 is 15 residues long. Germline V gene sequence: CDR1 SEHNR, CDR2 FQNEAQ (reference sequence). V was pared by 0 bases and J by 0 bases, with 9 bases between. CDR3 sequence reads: CASSLAPGSSYEQYF. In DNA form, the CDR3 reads TGTGCCAGCAGCTTAGCGCCGGGCAGCTCCTACGAGCAGTACTTC.

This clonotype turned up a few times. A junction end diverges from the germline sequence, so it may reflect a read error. The CDR3 sequence is CASSIASYSEQSF. The CDR3 DNA follows: TGTGCCAGTAGTATCGCTAGCTACAGTGAGCAGTCCTTC. This chain joins TRBV19 and TRBJ2-1; D possibly corresponds to TRBD2 (5 bases). Germline V gene lookup returns CDR1 LNHDA and CDR2 SQIVND (reference sequence). The CDR3 totals 13 residues. The full variable domain, completed using reference TRBV19 and TRBJ2-1, is DGGITQSPKYLFRKEGQNVTLSCEQNLNHDAMYWYRQDPGQGLRLIYYSQIVNDFQKGDIAEGYSVSREKKESFPLTVTSAQKNPTAFYLCASSIASYSEQSFGPGTRLTVL.

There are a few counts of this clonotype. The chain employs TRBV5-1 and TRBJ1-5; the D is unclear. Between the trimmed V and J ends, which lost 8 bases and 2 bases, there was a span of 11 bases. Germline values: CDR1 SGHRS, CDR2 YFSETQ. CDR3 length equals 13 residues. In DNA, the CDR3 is TGCGCCAGGACCAAGTACGGCAATCAGCCCCAGCATTTT. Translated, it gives CARTKYGNQPQHF. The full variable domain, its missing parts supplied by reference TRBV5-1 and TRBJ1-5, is KAGVTQTPRYLIKTRGQQVTLSCSPISGHRSVSWYQQTPGQGLQFLFEYFSETQRNKGNFPGRFSGRQFSNSRSEMNVSTLELGDSALYLCARTKYGNQPQHFGDGTRLSIL.

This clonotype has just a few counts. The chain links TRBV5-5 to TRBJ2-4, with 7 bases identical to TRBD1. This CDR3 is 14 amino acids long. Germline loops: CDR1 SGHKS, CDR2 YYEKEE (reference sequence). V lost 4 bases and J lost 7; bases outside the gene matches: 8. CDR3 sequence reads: CASSRRQGPNIQYF. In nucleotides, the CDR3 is TGTGCCAGCAGCCGACGACAGGGTCCGAACATTCAGTACTTC.

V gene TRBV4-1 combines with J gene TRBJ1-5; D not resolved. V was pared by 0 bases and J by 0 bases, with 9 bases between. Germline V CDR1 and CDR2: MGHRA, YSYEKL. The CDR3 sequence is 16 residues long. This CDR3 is CASSQDGGYSNQPQHF. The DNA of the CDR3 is TGCGCCAGCAGCCAAGATGGAGGGTATAGCAATCAGCCCCAGCATTTT.

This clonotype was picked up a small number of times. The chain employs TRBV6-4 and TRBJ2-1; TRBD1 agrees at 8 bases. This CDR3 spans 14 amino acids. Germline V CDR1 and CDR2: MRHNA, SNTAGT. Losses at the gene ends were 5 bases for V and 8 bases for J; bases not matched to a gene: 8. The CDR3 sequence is CASSRQGSGDEQFF. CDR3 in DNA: TGTGCCAGCAGTCGACAGGGGTCCGGGGATGAGCAGTTCTTC.

The CDR3 spells CASSFGGGVNTGELFF. CDR3 nucleotides: TGTGCCAGCAGCTTTGGCGGGGGGGTGAACACCGGGGAGCTGTTTTTT. V usage is TRBV11-2 and J usage is TRBJ2-2; 9 nucleotides agree with TRBD2. Germline V CDR1 and CDR2: SGHAT, FQNNGV. The CDR3 is made up of 16 amino acids. Losses at the gene ends were 3 bases for V and 1 base for J; bases not matched to a gene: 3.

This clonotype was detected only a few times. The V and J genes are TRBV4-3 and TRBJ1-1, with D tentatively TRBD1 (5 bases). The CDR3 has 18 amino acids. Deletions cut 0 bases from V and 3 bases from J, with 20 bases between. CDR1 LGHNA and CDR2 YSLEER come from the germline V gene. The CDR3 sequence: CASSQDTRRQRSDTEAFF. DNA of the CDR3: TGCGCCAGCAGCCAAGATACCCGGAGACAGAGGAGTGACACTGAAGCTTTCTTT.

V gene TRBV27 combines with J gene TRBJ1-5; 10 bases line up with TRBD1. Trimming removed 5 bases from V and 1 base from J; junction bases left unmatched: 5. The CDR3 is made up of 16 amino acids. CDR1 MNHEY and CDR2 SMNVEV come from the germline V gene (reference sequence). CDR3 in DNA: TGTGCCAGCAGTCCGCAGGGACAGGGGAGCAATCAGCCCCAGCATTTT. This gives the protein CASSPQGQGSNQPQHF.

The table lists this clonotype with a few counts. This CDR3 is CASSTWPQETQYF. The CDR3 nucleotides are TGTGCCAGCAGTACTTGGCCCCAAGAGACCCAGTACTTC. The chain couples TRBV3-1 to TRBJ2-5, with D unclear. CDR3 length: 13 residues. Germline V CDR1 and CDR2: LGHDT, YNNKEL (reference sequence). V lost 6 bases and J 1 base, leaving 9 bases between the germline ends.

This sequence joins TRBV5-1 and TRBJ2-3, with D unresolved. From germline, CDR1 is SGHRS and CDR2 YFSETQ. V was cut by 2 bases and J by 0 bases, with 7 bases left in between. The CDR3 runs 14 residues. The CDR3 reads CASSFFRSTDTQYF. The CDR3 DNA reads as TGCGCCAGCAGCTTTTTCCGGAGCACAGATACGCAGTATTTT.

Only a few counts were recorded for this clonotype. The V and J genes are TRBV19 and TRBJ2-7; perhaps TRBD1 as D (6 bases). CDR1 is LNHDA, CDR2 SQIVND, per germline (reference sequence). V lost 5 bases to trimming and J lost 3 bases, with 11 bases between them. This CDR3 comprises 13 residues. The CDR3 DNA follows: TGTGCCAGTAGTTACAGGGTCTTCTACGAGCAGTACTTC. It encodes CASSYRVFYEQYF.

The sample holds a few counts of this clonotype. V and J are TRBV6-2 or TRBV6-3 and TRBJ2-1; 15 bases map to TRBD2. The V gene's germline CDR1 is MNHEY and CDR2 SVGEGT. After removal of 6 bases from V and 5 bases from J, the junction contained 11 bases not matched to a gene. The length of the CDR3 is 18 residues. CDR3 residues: CASSHLGTSGGLHNEQFF. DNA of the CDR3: TGTGCCAGCAGCCACCTCGGGACTAGCGGGGGGCTTCACAATGAGCAGTTCTTC.

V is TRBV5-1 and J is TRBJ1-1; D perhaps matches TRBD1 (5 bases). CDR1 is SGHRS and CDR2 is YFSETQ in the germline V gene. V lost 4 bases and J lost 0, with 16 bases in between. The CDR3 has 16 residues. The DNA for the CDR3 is TGCGCCAGCAGCCCCATTTCTGGACACATGAACACTGAAGCTTTCTTT. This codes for CASSPISGHMNTEAFF.

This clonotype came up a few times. CDR3 nucleotides: TGCAGCGTTCCAGCAGGGGAATCCTACGAGCAGTACTTC. Encoded protein: CSVPAGESYEQYF. This rearrangement joins TRBV29-1 to TRBJ2-7, with a tentative D call TRBD1 (6 bases). The V gene lost 5 bases and the J gene lost 1 base, with 12 bases spanning the gap. Germline loops: CDR1 SQVTM, CDR2 ANQGSEA. The CDR3 contains 13 residues.

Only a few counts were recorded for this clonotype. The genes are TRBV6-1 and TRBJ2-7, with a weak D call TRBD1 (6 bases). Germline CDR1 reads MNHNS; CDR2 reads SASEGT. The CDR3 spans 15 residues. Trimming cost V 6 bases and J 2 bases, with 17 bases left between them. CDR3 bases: TGTGCCAGCAGCGAACAGGGATTTGATCCCTACGAGCAGTACTTC. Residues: CASSEQGFDPYEQYF.

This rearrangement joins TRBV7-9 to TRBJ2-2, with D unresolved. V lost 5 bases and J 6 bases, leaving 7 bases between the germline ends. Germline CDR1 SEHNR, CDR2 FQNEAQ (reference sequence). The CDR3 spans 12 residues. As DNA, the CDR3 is TGTGCCAGCAGCCCCTTGCCCGGGGAGCTGTTTTTT. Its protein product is CASSPLPGELFF.

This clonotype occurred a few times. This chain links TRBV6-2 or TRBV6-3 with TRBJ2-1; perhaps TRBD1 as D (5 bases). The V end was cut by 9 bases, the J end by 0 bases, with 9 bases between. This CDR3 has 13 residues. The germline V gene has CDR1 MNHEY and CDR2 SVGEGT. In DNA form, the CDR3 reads TGTGCCAGTAACACAGGCTCCTACAATGAGCAGTTCTTC. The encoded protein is CASNTGSYNEQFF.

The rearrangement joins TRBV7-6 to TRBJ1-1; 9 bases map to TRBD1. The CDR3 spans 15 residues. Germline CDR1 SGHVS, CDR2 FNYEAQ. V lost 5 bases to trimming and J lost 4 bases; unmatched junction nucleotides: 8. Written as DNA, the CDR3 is TGTGCCAGCAGCCCAACCGGGACAGGGATCACTGAAGCTTTCTTT. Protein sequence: CASSPTGTGITEAFF.

The DNA of the CDR3 is TGTGCCAGTAGTAGAGGAGGGGGAGACTACAATGAGCAGTTCTTC. It yields the protein CASSRGGGDYNEQFF. The rearrangement joins TRBV19 to TRBJ2-1; D is perhaps TRBD1 or TRBD2 (6 bases each). CDR3 length: 15 amino acids. Germline V lookup: CDR1 LNHDA, CDR2 SQIVND (reference sequence). V lost 4 bases and J 3 bases, leaving 13 bases between the germline ends.